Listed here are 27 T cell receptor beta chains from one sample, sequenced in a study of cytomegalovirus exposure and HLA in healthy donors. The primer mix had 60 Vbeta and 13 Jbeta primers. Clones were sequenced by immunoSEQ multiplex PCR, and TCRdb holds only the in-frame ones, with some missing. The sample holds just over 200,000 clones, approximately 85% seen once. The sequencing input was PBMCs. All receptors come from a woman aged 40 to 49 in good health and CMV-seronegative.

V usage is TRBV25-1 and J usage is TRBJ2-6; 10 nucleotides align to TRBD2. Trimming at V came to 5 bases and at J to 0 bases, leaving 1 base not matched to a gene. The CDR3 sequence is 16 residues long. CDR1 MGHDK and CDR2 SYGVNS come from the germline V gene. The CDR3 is CASSPSGSSGANVLTF. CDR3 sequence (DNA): TGTGCCAGCAGTCCTAGCGGGAGCTCTGGGGCCAACGTCCTGACTTTC.

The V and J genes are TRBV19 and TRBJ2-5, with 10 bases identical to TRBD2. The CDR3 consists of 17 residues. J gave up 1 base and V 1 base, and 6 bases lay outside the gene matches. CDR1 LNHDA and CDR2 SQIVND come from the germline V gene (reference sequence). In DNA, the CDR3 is TGTGCCAGTAGTATAGGTTTGACTAGCGGGTCCCAAGAGACCCAGTACTTC. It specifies CASSIGLTSGSQETQYF.

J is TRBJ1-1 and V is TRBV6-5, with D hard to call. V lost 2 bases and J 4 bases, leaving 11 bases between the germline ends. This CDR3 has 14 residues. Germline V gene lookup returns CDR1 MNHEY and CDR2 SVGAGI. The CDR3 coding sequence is TGTGCCAGCAGTTACGCCGCAGGTCTCACTGAAGCTTTCTTT. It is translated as CASSYAAGLTEAFF.

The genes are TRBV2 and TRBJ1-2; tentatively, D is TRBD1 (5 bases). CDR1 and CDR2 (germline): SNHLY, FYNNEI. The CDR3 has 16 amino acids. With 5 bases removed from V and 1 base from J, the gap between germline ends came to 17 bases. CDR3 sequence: CASSRMGQGLNYGYTF. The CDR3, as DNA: TGTGCCAGCAGTCGCATGGGGCAGGGCCTTAACTATGGCTACACCTTC.

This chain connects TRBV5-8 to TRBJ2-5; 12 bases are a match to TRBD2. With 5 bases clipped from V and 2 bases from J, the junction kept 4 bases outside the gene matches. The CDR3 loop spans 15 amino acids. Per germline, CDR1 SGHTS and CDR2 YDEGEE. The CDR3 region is CASSRGTSGQETQYF. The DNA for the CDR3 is TGTGCCAGCAGTCGCGGGACTAGCGGGCAAGAGACCCAGTACTTC.

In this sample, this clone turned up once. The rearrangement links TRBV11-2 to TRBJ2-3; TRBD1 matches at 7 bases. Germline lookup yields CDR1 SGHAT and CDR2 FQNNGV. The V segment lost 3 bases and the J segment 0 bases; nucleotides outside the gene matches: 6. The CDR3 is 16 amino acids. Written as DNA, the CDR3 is TGTGCCAGCAGCTTCCAAGGGGGCACAAGCACAGATACGCAGTATTTT. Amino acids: CASSFQGGTSTDTQYF.

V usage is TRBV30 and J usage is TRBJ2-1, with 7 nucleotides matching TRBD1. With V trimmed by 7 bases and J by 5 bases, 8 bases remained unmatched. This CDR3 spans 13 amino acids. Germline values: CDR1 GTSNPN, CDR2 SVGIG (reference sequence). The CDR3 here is CASSGGSHNEQFF. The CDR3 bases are TGTGCCTCCTCAGGGGGTAGCCACAATGAGCAGTTCTTC.

In DNA form, the CDR3 reads TGTGCCAGCAGCTTAGGCGACATCTCCCAAGAGACCCAGTACTTC. It specifies CASSLGDISQETQYF. This chain links TRBV7-9 with TRBJ2-5; no definite D call. Germline assignment: CDR1 SEHNR and CDR2 FQNEAQ (reference sequence). The ends were cut back, 1 base at V and 1 base at J, with 10 bases in the middle. The CDR3 runs 15 residues. Together with reference TRBV7-9 and TRBJ2-5, the CDR3 gives the full variable domain: DTGVSQNPRHKITKRGQNVTFRCDPISEHNRLYWYRQTLGQGPEFLTYFQNEAQLEKSRLLSDRFSAERPKGSFSTLEIQRTEQGDSAMYLCASSLGDISQETQYFGPGTRLLVL.

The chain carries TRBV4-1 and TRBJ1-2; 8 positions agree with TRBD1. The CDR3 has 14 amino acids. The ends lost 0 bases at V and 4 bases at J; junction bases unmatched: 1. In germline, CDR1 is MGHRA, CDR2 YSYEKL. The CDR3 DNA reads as TGCGCCAGCAGCCAAGATGGGACAGGCTATGGCTACACCTTC. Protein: CASSQDGTGYGYTF.

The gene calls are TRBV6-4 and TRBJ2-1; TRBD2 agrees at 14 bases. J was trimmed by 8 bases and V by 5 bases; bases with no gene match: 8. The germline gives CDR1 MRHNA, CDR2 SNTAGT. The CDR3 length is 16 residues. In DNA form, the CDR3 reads TGTGCCAGCAGTAAATCCGGGACTAGCGGGAGCGATGAGCAGTTCTTC. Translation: CASSKSGTSGSDEQFF.

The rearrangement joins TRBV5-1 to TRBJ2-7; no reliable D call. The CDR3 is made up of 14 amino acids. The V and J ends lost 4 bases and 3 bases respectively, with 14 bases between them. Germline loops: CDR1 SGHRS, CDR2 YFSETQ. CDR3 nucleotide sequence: TGCGCCAGCAGCCTACACGCTTGGAGCTACGAGCAGTACTTC. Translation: CASSLHAWSYEQYF.

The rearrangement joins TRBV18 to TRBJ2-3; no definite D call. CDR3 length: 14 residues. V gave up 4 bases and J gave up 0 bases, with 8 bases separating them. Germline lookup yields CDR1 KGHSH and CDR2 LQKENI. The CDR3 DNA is TGTGCCAGCTCACTTCAGGCGAGCACAGATACGCAGTATTTT. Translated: CASSLQASTDTQYF.

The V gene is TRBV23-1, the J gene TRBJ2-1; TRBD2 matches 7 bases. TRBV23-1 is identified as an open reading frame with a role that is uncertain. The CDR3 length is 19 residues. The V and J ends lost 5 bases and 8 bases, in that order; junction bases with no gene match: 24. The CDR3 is CASSSIPPDGGRNDDEQFF. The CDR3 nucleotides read TGCGCCAGCAGTTCTATTCCACCGGACGGCGGGAGAAATGATGATGAGCAGTTCTTC.

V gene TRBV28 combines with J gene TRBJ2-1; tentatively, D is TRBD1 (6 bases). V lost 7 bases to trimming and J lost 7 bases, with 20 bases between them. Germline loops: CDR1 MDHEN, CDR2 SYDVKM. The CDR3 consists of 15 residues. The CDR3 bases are TGTGCCAGCAAAAATCCGGGACATCCCCAGAATGAGCAGTTCTTC. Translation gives CASKNPGHPQNEQFF.

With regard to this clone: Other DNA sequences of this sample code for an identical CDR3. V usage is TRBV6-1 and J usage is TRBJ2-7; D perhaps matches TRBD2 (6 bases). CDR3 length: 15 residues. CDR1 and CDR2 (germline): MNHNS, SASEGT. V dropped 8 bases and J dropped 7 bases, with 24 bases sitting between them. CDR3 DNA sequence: TGTGCCAGCGCCAGCGGGTCGGCTAGGGGCGAGGAGCAGTACTTC. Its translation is CASASGSARGEEQYF.

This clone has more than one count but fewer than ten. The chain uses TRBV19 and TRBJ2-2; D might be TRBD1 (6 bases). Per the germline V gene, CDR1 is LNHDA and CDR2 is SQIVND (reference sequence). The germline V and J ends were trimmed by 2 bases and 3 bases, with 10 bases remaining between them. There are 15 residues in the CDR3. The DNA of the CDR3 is TGTGCCAGTAGTATATCAGGGGTCTACACCGGGGAGCTGTTTTTT. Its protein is CASSISGVYTGELFF.

In nucleotides, the CDR3 is TGTGCCAGTAGCGATAGCGGGTACTCCTACAATGAGCAGTTCTTC. This encodes CASSDSGYSYNEQFF. V usage is TRBV19 and J usage is TRBJ2-1; 7 positions match TRBD2. CDR1 and CDR2 from the germline V gene are LNHDA and SQIVND (reference sequence). J lost 0 bases, V lost 6 bases, and 5 bases had no gene match. The CDR3 runs to 15 residues.

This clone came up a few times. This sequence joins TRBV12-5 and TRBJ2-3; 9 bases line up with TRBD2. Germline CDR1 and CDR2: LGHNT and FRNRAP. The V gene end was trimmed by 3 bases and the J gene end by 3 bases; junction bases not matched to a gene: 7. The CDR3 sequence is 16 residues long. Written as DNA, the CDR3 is TGTGCTAGTGGTTTTACAGGACTAGCGACAACAGATACGCAGTATTTT. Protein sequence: CASGFTGLATTDTQYF.

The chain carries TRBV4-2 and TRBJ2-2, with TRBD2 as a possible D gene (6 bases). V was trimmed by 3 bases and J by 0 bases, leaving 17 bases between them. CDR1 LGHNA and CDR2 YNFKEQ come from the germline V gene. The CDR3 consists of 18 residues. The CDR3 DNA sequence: TGTGCCAGCAGCCACCCCCGGGGTGCGGGATCGAACACCGGGGAGCTGTTTTTT. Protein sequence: CASSHPRGAGSNTGELFF.

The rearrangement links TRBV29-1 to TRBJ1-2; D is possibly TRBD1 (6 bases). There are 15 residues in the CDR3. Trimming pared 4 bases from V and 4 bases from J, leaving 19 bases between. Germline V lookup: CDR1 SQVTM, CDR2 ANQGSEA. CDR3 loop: CSVAVGDMGRYGYTF. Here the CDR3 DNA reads TGCAGCGTTGCAGTAGGGGACATGGGACGCTATGGCTACACCTTC.

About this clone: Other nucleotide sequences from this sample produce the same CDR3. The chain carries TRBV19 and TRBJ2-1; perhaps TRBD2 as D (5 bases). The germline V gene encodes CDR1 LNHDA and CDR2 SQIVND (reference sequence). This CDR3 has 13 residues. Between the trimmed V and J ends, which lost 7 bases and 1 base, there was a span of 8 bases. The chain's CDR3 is CASTTGSYNEQFF. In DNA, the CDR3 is TGTGCCAGTACTACGGGGTCCTACAATGAGCAGTTCTTC. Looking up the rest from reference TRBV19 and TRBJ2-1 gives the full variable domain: DGGITQSPKYLFRKEGQNVTLSCEQNLNHDAMYWYRQDPGQGLRLIYYSQIVNDFQKGDIAEGYSVSREKKESFPLTVTSAQKNPTAFYLCASTTGSYNEQFFGPGTRLTVL.

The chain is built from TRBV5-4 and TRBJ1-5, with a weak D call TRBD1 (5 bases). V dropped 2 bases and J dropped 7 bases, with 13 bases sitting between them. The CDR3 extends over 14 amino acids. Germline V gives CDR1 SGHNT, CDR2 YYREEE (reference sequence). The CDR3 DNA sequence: TGTGCCAGCAGCTTATACGGGGGAGGACAGCCCCAGCATTTT. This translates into CASSLYGGGQPQHF.

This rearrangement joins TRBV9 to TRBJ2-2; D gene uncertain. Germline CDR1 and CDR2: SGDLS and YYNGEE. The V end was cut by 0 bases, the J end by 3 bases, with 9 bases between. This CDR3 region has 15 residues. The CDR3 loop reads CASSVGLADTGELFF. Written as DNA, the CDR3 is TGTGCCAGCAGCGTAGGGCTCGCGGACACCGGGGAGCTGTTTTTT.

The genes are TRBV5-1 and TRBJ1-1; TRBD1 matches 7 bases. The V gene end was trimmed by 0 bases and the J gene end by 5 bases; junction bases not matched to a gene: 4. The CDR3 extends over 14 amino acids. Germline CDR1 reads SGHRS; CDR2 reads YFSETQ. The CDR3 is CASSLVTGATEAFF. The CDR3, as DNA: TGCGCCAGCAGCTTGGTCACAGGGGCTACTGAAGCTTTCTTT. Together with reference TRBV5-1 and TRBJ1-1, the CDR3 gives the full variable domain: KAGVTQTPRYLIKTRGQQVTLSCSPISGHRSVSWYQQTPGQGLQFLFEYFSETQRNKGNFPGRFSGRQFSNSRSEMNVSTLELGDSALYLCASSLVTGATEAFFGQGTRLTVV.

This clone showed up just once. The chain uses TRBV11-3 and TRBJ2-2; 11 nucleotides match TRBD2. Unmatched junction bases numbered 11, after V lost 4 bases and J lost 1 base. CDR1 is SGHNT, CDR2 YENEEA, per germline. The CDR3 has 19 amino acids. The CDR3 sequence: CASSSFRTSGSRNTGELFF. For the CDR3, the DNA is TGTGCCAGCAGCTCGTTCAGAACTAGCGGGAGTCGGAACACCGGGGAGCTGTTTTTT.

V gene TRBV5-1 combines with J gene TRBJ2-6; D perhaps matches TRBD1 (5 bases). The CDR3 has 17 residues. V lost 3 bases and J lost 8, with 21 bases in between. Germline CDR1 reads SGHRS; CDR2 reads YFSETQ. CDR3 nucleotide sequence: TGCGCCAGCAGCTCCCACAGGACGGATTTTACGACCAACGTCCTGACTTTC. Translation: CASSSHRTDFTTNVLTF.

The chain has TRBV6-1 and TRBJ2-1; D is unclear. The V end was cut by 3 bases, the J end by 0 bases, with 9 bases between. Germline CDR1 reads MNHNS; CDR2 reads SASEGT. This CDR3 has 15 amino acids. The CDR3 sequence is CASSETSSSYNEQFF. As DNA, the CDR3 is TGTGCCAGCAGTGAGACTTCAAGCTCCTACAATGAGCAGTTCTTC.